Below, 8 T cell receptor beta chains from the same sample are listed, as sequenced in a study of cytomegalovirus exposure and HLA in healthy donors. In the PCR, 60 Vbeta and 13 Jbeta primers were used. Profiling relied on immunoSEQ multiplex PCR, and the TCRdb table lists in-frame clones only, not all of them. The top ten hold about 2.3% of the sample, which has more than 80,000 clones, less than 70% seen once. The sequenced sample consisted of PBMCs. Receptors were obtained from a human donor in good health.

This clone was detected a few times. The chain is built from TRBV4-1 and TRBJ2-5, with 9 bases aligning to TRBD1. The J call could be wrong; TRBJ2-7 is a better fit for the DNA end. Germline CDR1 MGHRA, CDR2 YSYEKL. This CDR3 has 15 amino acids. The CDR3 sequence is CASSQGGQGPYEQYF. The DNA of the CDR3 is TGCGCCAGCAGCCAAGGGGGACAGGGTCCCTACGAGCAGTACTTC.

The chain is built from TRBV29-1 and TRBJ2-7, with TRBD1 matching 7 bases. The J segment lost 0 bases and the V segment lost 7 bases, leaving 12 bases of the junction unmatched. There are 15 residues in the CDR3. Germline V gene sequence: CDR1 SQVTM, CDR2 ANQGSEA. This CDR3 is CSAGEPGQSSYEQYF. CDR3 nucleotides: TGCAGCGCCGGGGAACCGGGACAGAGCTCCTACGAGCAGTACTTC.

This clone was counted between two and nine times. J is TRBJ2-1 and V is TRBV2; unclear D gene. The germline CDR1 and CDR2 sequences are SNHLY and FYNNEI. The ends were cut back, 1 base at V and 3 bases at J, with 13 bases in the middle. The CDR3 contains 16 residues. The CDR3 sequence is CASSEGNAGFYNEQFF. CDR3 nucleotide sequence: TGTGCCAGCAGTGAAGGCAACGCAGGATTCTACAATGAGCAGTTCTTC.

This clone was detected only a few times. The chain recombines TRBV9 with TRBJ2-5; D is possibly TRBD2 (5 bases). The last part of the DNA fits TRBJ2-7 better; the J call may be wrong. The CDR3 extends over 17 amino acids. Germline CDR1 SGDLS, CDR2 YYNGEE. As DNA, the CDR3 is TGTGCCAGCAGCTCAGGACTGGTTACCTACGAGTCCTACGAGCAGTACTTC. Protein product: CASSSGLVTYESYEQYF.

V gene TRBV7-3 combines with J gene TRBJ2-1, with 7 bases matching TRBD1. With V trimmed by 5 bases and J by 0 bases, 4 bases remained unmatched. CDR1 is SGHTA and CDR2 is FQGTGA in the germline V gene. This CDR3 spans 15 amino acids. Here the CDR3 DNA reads TGTGCCAGCAGCCTTAGACAGGGCTCCTACAATGAGCAGTTCTTC. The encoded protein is CASSLRQGSYNEQFF.

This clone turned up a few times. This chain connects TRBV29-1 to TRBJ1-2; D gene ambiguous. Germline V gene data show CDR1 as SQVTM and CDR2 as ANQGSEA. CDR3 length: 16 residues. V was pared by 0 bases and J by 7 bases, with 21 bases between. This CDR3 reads CSVEDQTGRPLGGYTF. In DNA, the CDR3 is TGCAGCGTTGAAGATCAGACGGGGAGGCCATTAGGTGGCTACACCTTC.

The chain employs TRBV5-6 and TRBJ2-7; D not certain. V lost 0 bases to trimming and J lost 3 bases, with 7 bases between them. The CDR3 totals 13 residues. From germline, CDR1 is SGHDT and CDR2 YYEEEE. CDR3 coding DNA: TGTGCCAGCAGCTTGGGACTGATCTACGAGCAGTACTTC. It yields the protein CASSLGLIYEQYF.

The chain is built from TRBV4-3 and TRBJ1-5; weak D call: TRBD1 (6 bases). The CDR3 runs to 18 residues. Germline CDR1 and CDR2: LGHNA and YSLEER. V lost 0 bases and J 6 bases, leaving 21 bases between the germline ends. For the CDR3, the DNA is TGCGCCAGCAGCCAAGATATTCCCCAGGGGCATCGGGGTCAGCCCCAGCATTTT. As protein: CASSQDIPQGHRGQPQHF.